This is a list of T cell receptor beta chains from one sample in a study of blood T cells in healthy people across ages. TCRdb passed the 5' RACE reads through MiXCR, listing each CDR3 protein once. The repertoire holds around 690,000 distinct CDR3 sequences, with under 65% as singletons. What was sequenced was blood. The receptors shown here come from a man in his 60s in good health. CDR3s include the opening cysteine and the closing phenylalanine or tryptophan. A D gene is named only where the DNA matches it firmly. Some rows mark clone size as missing; the rest say once, few, many or name a class of expanded clone.

j_call v_call clone_size d_call cdr3_aa cdr3_nt
TRBJ1-5 TRBV6-1 . TRBD1 CASSRATGDVGQPQHF TGTGCCAGCAGCCGAGCGACAGGGGATGTTGGTCAGCCCCAGCATTTT
TRBJ2-7 TRBV27 few TRBD2 CAAGGYYEQYF TGTGCAGCGGGGGGGTACTACGAGCAGTACTTC
TRBJ2-5 TRBV2 . TRBD2 CASSTTSGGGETQYF TGTGCCAGCAGTACGACTAGCGGGGGTGGGGAGACCCAGTACTTC
TRBJ2-1 TRBV9 . TRBD2 CASRPFEGLARNEQFF TGTGCCAGCAGGCCTTTCGAAGGACTAGCGCGCAATGAGCAGTTCTTC
TRBJ2-2 TRBV4-2 once . CASSQDSRIGELFF TGTGCCAGCAGCCAAGATTCGCGGATCGGGGAGCTGTTTTTT
TRBJ2-3 TRBV20-1 . TRBD2 CSATSSGITDTQYF TGCAGTGCTACTTCTAGCGGTATCACAGATACGCAGTATTTT
TRBJ1-2 TRBV19 . . CASSTSGAGELPYGYTF TGTGCCAGTAGCACCAGCGGGGCGGGCGAGCTACCCTATGGCTACACCTTC
TRBJ1-2 TRBV20-1 once . CSANGPTNYGYTF TGCAGTGCCAACGGACCGACCAACTATGGCTACACCTTC
TRBJ2-5 TRBV4-1 few . CASSHIPGSETQYF TGCGCCAGCAGCCATATACCGGGGTCAGAGACCCAGTACTTC
TRBJ1-4 TRBV11-2 . TRBD1 CASSLRDREGKLFF TGTGCCAGCAGCTTACGGGACAGAGAGGGAAAACTGTTTTTT
TRBJ1-2 TRBV6-2/TRBV6-3 . . CASSFEGLGYTF TGTGCCAGCAGTTTTGAGGGCTTGGGCTACACCTTC
TRBJ1-1 TRBV7-6 . TRBD1 CASSPTQTGAEAFF TGTGCCAGCAGCCCCACCCAGACAGGGGCTGAAGCTTTCTTT
TRBJ1-5 TRBV4-1 . . CASSQVVVIEPQHF TGCGCCAGCAGCCAAGTTGTCGTAATAGAGCCCCAGCATTTT
TRBJ2-3 TRBV5-1 . . CASSSGYSTDTQYF TGCGCCAGTAGTAGCGGATATAGCACAGATACGCAGTATTTT
TRBJ1-2 TRBV20-1 once . CSATPGQVGYTF TGCAGTGCTACCCCCGGACAAGTAGGCTACACCTTC
TRBJ2-5 TRBV3-1 . . CASSQINEQYF TGTGCCAGCAGCCAAATAAATGAGCAGTACTTC
TRBJ1-4 TRBV18 . . CASSPSIDSNEKLFF TGTGCCAGCTCACCAAGCATCGACAGCAATGAAAAACTGTTTTTT
TRBJ1-1 TRBV5-1 . . CASSLVAGWGNTEAFF TGCGCCAGCAGCTTGGTGGCAGGGTGGGGGAACACTGAAGCTTTCTTT
TRBJ2-1 TRBV27 . TRBD2 CASSLWRTSGEDNEQFF TGTGCCAGCAGTTTATGGAGGACTAGCGGGGAAGACAATGAGCAGTTCTTC
TRBJ2-3 TRBV5-1 . . CASSLGSPSTDTQYF TGTGCCAGCAGTTTAGGATCCCCTAGCACAGATACGCAGTATTTT
TRBJ1-2 TRBV4-2 . . CASSQEQGNYGYTF TGTGCCAGCAGCCAAGAGCAGGGCAACTATGGCTACACCTTC
TRBJ2-5 TRBV20-1 . TRBD2 CSASLASGLDETQYF TGCAGTGCTAGTCTGGCTAGCGGGTTGGACGAGACCCAGTACTTC
TRBJ2-1 TRBV5-1 once . CASRQLGASSYNEQFF TGCGCCAGCCGGCAACTAGGAGCGTCCTCCTACAATGAGCAGTTCTTC
TRBJ1-5 TRBV12-3/TRBV12-4 once TRBD1 CASSLRPLTGSSNQPQHF TGTGCCAGCAGTTTAAGGCCCTTGACAGGGAGTAGCAATCAGCCCCAGCATTTT
TRBJ1-2 TRBV5-6 . TRBD1 CASSRTGEGNYTF TGTGCCAGCAGCCGGACAGGGGAGGGGAACTACACCTTC